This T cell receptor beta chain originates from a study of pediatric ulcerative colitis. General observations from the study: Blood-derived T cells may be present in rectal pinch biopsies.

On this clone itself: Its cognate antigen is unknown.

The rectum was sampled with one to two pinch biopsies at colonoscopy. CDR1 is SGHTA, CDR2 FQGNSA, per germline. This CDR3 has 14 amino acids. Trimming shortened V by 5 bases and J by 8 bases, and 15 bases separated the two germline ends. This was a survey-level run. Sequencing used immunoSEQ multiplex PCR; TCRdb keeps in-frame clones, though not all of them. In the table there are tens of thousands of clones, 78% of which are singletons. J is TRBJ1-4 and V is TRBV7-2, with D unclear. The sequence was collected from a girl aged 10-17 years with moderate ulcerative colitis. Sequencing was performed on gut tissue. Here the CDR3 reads CASSPEGYGEKLFF. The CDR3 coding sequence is TGTGCCAGCAGCCCAGAGGGTTACGGAGAAAAACTGTTTTTT.